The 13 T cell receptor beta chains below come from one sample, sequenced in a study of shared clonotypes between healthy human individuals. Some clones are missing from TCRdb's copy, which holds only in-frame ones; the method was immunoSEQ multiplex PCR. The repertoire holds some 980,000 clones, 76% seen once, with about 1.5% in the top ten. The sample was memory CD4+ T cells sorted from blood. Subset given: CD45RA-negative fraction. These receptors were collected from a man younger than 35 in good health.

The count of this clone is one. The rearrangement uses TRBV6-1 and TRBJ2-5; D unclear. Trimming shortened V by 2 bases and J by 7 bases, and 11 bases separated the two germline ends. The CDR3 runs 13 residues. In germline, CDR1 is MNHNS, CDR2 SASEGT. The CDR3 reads CASSESPQLTQYF. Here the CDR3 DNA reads TGTGCCAGCAGTGAATCTCCCCAGTTGACCCAGTACTTC.

The CDR3 DNA sequence: TGTGCCAGCCAACCCGGGAGGATCACAGATACGCAGTATTTT. Amino acid sequence: CASQPGRITDTQYF. The V gene is TRBV6-6, the J gene TRBJ2-3, with 7 nucleotides matching TRBD2. V was clipped by 8 bases and J by 2 bases; unmatched bases: 7. Per germline, CDR1 MNHNY and CDR2 SVGAGI (reference sequence). The length of the CDR3 is 14 residues.

CDR3 protein: CAWRGTSQPYEQYF. CDR3 DNA sequence: TGTGCCTGGAGGGGGACTAGTCAACCGTACGAGCAGTACTTC. The chain is built from TRBV30 and TRBJ2-7; 8 nucleotides agree with TRBD2. Trimming removed 3 bases from V and 4 bases from J; junction bases left unmatched: 8. The CDR3 runs to 14 residues. CDR1 is GTSNPN and CDR2 is SVGIG in the germline V gene (reference sequence).

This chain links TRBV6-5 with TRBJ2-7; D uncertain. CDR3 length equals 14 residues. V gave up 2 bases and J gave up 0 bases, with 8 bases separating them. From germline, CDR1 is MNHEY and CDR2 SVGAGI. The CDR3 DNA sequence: TGTGCCAGCAGTTACGGCTCGAGCTCCTACGAGCAGTACTTC. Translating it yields CASSYGSSSYEQYF.

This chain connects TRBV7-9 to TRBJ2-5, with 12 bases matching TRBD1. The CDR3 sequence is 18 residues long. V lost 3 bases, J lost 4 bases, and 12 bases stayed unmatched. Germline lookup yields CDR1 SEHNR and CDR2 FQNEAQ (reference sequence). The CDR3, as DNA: TGTGCCAGCAGCTTCCTGCCGGGACAGGGGGCGTCAGGAGAGACCCAGTACTTC. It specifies CASSFLPGQGASGETQYF. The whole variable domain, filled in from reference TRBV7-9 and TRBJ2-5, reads DTGVSQNPRHKITKRGQNVTFRCDPISEHNRLYWYRQTLGQGPEFLTYFQNEAQLEKSRLLSDRFSAERPKGSFSTLEIQRTEQGDSAMYLCASSFLPGQGASGETQYFGPGTRLLVL.

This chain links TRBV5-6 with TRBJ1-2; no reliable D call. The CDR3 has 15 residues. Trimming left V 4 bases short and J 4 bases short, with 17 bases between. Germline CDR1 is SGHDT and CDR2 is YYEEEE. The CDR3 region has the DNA TGTGCCAGCAGCCCGCGGGATTACAAAGCCTATGGCTACACCTTC. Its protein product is CASSPRDYKAYGYTF.

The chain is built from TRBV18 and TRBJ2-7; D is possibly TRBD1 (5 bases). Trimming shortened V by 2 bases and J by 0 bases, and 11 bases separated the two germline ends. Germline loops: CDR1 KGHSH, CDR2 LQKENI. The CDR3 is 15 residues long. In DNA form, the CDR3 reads TGTGCCAGCTCACCAGGGGCCGGAAGCTCCTACGAGCAGTACTTC. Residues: CASSPGAGSSYEQYF.

The CDR3 protein is CASSFGQGTEAFF. The CDR3 bases are TGTGCCAGCAGCTTCGGGCAGGGGACTGAAGCTTTCTTT. This chain uses TRBV9 with TRBJ1-1; tentatively, D is TRBD1 (6 bases). There are 13 residues in the CDR3. V lost 4 bases and J lost 5, with 12 bases in between. Germline V gene lookup returns CDR1 SGDLS and CDR2 YYNGEE.

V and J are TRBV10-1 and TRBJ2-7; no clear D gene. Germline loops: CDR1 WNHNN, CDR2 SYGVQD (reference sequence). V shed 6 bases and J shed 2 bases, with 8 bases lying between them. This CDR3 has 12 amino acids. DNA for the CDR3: TGCGCCAGCAGCAAAGGGACCTACGAGCAGTACTTC. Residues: CASSKGTYEQYF.

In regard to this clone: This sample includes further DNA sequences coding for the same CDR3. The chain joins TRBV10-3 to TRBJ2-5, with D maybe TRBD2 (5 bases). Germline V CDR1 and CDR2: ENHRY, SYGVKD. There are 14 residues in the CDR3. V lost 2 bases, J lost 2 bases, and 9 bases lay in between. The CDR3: CAISELGGQETQYF. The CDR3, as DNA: TGTGCCATCAGTGAGCTCGGAGGACAAGAGACCCAGTACTTC.

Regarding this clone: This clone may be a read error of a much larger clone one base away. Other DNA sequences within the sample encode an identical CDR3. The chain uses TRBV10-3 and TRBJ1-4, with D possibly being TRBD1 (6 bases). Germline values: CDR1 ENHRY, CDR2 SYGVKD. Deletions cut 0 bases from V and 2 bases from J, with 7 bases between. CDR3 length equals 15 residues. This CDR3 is CAISESGGTNEKLFF. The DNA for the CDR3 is TGTGCCATCAGTGAGTCAGGGGGGACTAATGAAAAACTGTTTTTT.

Here the CDR3 DNA reads TGCGCCAGCAGTGAGTCGGCAGGGGGTCAGCCCCAGCATTTT. Protein product: CASSESAGGQPQHF. The chain recombines TRBV10-2 with TRBJ1-5; TRBD1 matches 7 bases. V gave up 0 bases and J gave up 6 bases; unmatched junction bases: 2. Per germline, CDR1 WSHSY and CDR2 SAAADI. This CDR3 region has 14 residues.

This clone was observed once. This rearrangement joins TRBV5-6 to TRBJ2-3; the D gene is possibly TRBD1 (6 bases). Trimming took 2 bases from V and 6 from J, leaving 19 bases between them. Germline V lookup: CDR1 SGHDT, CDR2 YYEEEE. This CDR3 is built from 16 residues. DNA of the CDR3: TGTGCCAGCAGCTTACGGGACATCCAGGTTAGGGATACGCAGTATTTT. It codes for CASSLRDIQVRDTQYF. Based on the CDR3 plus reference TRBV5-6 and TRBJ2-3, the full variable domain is DAGVTQSPTHLIKTRGQQVTLRCSPKSGHDTVSWYQQALGQGPQFIFQYYEEEERQRGNFPDRFSGHQFPNYSSELNVNALLLGDSALYLCASSLRDIQVRDTQYFGPGTRLTVL.